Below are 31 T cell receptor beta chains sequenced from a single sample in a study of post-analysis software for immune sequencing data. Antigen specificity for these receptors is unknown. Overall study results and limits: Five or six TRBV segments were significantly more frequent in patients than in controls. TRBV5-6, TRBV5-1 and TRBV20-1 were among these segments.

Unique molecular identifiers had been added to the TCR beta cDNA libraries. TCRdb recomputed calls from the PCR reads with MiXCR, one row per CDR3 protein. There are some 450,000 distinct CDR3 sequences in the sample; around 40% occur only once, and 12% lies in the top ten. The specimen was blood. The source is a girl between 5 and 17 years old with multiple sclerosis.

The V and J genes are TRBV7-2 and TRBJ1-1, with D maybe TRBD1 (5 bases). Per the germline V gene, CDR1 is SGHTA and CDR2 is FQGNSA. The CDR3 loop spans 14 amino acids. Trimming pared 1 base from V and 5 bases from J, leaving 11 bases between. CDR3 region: CASSLERGRTEAFF. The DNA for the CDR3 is TGTGCCAGCAGCTTAGAAAGGGGTCGGACTGAAGCTTTCTTT.

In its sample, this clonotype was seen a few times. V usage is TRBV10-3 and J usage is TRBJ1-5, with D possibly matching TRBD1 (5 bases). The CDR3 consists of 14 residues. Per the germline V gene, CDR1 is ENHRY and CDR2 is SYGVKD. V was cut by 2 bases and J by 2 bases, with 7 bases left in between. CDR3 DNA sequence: TGTGCCATCAGTGAGCGGGACGGCAATCAGCCCCAGCATTTT. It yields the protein CAISERDGNQPQHF.

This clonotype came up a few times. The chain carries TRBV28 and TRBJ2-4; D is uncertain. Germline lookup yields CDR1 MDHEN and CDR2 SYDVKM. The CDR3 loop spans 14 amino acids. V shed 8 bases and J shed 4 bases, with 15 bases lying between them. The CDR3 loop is CASDSPTEKNIQYF. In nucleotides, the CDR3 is TGTGCCAGCGATAGCCCCACCGAGAAAAACATTCAGTACTTC. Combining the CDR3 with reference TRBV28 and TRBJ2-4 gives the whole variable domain DVKVTQSSRYLVKRTGEKVFLECVQDMDHENMFWYRQDPGLGLRLIYFSYDVKMKEKGDIPEGYSVSREKKERFSLILESASTNQTSMYLCASDSPTEKNIQYFGAGTRLSVL.

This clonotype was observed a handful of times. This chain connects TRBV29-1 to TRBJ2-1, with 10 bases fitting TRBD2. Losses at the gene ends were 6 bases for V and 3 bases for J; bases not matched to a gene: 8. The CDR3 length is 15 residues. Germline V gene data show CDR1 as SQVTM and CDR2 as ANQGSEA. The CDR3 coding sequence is TGCAGCGTCGACACTAGCGGGATGAACTACAATGAGCAGTTCTTC. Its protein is CSVDTSGMNYNEQFF.

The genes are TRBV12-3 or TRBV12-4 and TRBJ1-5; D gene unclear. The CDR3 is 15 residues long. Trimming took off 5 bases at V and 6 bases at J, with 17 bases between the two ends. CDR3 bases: TGTGCCAGCAGTCCGACCGCGAGTGAGGGTCAGCCCCAGCATTTT. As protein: CASSPTASEGQPQHF.

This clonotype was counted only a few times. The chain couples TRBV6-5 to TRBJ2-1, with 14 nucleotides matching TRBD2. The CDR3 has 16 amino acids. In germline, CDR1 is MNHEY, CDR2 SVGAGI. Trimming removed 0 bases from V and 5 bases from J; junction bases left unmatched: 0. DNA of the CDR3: TGTGCCAGCAGTTACTCGACTAGCGGGAGGGACAATGAGCAGTTCTTC. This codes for CASSYSTSGRDNEQFF.

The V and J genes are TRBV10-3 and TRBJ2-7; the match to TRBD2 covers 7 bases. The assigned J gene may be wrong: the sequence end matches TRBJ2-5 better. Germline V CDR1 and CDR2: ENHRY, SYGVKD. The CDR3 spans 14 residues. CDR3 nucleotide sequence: TGTGCCGCCCGGACGAGCGGGATGGGAGAGACCCAGTACTTC. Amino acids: CAARTSGMGETQYF.

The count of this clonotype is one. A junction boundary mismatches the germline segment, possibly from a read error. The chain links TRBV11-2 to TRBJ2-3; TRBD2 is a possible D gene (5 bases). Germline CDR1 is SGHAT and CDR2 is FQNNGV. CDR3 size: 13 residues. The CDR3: CANSLDPGDTQYF. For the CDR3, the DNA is TGTGCCAACAGCTTAGATCCGGGGGATACGCAGTATTTT. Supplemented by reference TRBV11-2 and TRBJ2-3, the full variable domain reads EAGVAQSPRYKIIEKRQSVAFWCNPISGHATLYWYQQILGQGPKLLIQFQNNGVVDDSQLPKDRFSAERLKGVDSTLKIQPAKLEDSAVYLCANSLDPGDTQYFGPGTRLTVL.

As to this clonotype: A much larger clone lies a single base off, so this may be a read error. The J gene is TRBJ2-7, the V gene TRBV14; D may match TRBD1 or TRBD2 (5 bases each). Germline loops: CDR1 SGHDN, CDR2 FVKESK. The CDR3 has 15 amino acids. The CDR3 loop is CANSQDRGTGYEQYF. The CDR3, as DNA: TGTGCCAACAGCCAAGATCGGGGCACCGGATACGAGCAGTACTTC. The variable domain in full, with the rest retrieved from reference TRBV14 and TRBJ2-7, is EAGVTQFPSHSVIEKGQTVTLRCDPISGHDNLYWYRRVMGKEIKFLLHFVKESKQDESGMPNNRFLAERTGGTYSTLKVQPAELEDSGVYFCANSQDRGTGYEQYFGPGTRLTVT.

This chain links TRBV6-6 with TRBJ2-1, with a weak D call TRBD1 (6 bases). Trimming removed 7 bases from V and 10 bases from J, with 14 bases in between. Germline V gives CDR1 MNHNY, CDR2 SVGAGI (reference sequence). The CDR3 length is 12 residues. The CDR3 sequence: CASNHRATEQFF. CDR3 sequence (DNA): TGTGCCAGCAACCACAGGGCTACGGAGCAGTTCTTC.

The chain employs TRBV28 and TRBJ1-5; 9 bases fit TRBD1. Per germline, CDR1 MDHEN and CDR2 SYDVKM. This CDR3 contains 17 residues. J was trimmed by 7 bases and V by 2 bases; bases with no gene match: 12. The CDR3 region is CASSLGSGGDRAQPQHF. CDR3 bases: TGTGCCAGCAGTTTAGGAAGTGGTGGGGACAGGGCGCAGCCCCAGCATTTT.

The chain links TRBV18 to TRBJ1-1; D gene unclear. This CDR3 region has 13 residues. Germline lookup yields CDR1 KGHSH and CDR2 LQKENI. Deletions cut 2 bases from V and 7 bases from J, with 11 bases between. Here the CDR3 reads CASSPGFRFEAFF. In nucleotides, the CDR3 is TGTGCCAGCTCACCAGGTTTCCGTTTTGAAGCTTTCTTT.

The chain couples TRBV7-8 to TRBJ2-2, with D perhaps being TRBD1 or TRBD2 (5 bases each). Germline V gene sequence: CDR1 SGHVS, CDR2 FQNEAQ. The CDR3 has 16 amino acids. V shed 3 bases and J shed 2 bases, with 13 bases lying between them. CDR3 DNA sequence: TGTGCCAGCAGCTTCTCCGGGACCGTTAACACCGGGGAGCTGTTTTTT. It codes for CASSFSGTVNTGELFF.

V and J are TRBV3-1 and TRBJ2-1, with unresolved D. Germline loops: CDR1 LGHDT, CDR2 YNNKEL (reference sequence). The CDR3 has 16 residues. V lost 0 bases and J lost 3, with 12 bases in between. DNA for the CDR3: TGTGCCAGCAGCCAAGATGGAATAACGGGCTACAATGAGCAGTTCTTC. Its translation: CASSQDGITGYNEQFF.

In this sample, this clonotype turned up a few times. CDR3 nucleotides: TGCAGTGCTAGAGCCAGGGTCTACGAGCAGTACTTC. Its protein is CSARARVYEQYF. The rearrangement joins TRBV20-1 to TRBJ2-7, with D possibly matching TRBD1 (5 bases). The germline V and J ends were trimmed by 1 base and 3 bases, with 7 bases remaining between them. The CDR3 is 12 amino acids. The germline CDR1 and CDR2 sequences are DFQATT and SNEGSKA (reference sequence).

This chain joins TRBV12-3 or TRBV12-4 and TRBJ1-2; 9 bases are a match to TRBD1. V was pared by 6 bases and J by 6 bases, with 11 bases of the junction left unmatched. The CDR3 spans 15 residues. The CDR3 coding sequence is TGTGCCAGCAGCCTAACCCTCGACAGGGGGAATGGCTACACCTTC. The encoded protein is CASSLTLDRGNGYTF.

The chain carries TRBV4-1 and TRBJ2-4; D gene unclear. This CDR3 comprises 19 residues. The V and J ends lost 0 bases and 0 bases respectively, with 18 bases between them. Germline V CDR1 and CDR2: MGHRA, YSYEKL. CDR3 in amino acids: CASSQDGEDLLLAKNIQYF. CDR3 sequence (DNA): TGCGCCAGCAGCCAAGATGGAGAGGACCTCCTGTTAGCCAAAAACATTCAGTACTTC.

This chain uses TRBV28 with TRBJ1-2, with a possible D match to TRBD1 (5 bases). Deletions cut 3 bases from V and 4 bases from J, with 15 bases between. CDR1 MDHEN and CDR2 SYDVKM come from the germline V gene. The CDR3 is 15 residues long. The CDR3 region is CASSFPAGPPYGYTF. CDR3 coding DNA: TGTGCCAGCAGTTTCCCGGCAGGGCCCCCCTATGGCTACACCTTC.

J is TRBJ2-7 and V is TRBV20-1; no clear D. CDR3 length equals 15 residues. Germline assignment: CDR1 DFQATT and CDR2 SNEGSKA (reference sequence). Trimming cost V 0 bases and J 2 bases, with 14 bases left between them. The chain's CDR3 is CSARERSLPTYEQYF. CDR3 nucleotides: TGCAGTGCTAGAGAACGGTCCCTACCAACCTACGAGCAGTACTTC.

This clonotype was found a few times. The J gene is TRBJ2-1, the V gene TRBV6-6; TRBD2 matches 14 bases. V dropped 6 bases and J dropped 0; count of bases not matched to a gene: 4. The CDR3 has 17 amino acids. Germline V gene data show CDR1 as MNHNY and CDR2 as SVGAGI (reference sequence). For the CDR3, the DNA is TGTGCCAGCAGGGGACTAGCGGGAGAGATCTCCTACAATGAGCAGTTCTTC. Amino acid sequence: CASRGLAGEISYNEQFF.

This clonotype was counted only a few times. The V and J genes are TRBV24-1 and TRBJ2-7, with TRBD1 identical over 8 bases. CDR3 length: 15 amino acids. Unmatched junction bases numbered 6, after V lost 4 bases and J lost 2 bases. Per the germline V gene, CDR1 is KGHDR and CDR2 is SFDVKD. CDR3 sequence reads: CATSEWTGLTYEQYF. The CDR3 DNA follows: TGTGCCACCAGTGAGTGGACAGGGCTGACCTACGAGCAGTACTTC.

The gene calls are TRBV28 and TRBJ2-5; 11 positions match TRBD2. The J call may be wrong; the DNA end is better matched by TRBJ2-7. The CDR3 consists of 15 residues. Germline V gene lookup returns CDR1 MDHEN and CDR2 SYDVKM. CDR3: CASSSLAGVRNEQYF. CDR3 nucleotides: TGTGCCAGCAGTTCACTAGCGGGAGTGAGAAACGAGCAGTACTTC.

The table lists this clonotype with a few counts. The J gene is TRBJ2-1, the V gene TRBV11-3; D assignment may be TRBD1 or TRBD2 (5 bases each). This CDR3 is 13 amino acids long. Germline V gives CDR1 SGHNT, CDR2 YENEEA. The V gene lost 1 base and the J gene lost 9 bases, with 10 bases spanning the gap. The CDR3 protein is CASSLGGSGEQFF. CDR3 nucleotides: TGTGCCAGCAGCTTAGGGGGGAGCGGTGAGCAGTTCTTC.

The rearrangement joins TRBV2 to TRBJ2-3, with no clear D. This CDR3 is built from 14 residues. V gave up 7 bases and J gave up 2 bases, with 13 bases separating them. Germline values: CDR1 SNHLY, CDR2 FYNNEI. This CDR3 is CASTDASSTDTQYF. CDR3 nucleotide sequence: TGTGCCAGCACCGACGCTTCATCCACAGATACGCAGTATTTT.

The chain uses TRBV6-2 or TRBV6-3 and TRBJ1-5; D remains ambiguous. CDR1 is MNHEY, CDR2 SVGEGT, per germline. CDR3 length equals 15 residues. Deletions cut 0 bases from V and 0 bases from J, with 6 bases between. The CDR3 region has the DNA TGTGCCAGCAGTTACTCGACGACTAGCAATCAGCCCCAGCATTTT. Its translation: CASSYSTTSNQPQHF.

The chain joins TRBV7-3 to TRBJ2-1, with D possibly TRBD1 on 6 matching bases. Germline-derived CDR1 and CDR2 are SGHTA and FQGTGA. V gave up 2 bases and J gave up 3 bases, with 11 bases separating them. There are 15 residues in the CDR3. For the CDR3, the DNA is TGTGCCAGCAGCTTAGTGTCAGGGGACTACAATGAGCAGTTCTTC. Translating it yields CASSLVSGDYNEQFF.

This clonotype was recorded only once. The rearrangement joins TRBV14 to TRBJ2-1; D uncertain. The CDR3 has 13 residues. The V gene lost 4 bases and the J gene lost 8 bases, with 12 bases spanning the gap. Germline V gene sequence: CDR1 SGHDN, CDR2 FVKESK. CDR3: CASSPPPSDEQFF. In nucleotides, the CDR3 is TGTGCCAGCAGCCCCCCCCCGTCCGATGAGCAGTTCTTC.

The chain's CDR3 is CASSEAEGRYRTDTQYF. CDR3 nucleotides: TGTGCCAGCAGTGAAGCGGAGGGTAGATACCGCACAGATACGCAGTATTTT. The genes are TRBV2 and TRBJ2-3; weak D call: TRBD2 (6 bases). Between the trimmed V and J ends, which lost 0 bases and 1 base, there was a span of 14 bases. The CDR3 has 17 amino acids. CDR1 is SNHLY, CDR2 FYNNEI, per germline.

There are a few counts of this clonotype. In DNA form, the CDR3 reads TGTGCCAGCAGCGCGTTGTTAGCGGGAGGGCCGGGAGAGCAGTTCTTC. Translating gives CASSALLAGGPGEQFF. The J gene is TRBJ2-1, the V gene TRBV13; 11 nucleotides align to TRBD2. CDR3 length equals 16 residues. The J segment lost 10 bases and the V segment lost 5 bases, leaving 13 bases of the junction unmatched. Germline CDR1 and CDR2: PRHDT and FYEKMQ (reference sequence). Using reference TRBV13 and TRBJ2-1 for the parts outside the CDR3, the full variable domain is AAGVIQSPRHLIKEKRETATLKCYPIPRHDTVYWYQQGPGQDPQFLISFYEKMQSDKGSIPDRFSAQQFSDYHSELNMSSLELGDSALYFCASSALLAGGPGEQFFGPGTRLTVL.

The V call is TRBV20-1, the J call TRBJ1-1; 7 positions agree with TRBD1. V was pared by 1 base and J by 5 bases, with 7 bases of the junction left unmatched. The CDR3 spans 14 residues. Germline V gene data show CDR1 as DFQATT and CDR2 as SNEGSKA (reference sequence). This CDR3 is CSARVGGDGTEAFF. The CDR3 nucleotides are TGCAGTGCTAGAGTAGGGGGCGACGGGACTGAAGCTTTCTTT.

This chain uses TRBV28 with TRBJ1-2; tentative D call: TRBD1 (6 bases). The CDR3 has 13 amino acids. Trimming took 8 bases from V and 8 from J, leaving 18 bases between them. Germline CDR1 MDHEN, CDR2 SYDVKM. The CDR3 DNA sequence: TGTGCCAGCTTGCAATCGGGGGCAGGGGGCTACACCTTC. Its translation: CASLQSGAGGYTF.